This T cell receptor beta chain was obtained from a study of graft-versus-host responses after intestinal transplantation (dated by TCRdb to the early 2020s). Concerning the study at large: The transplants that recipients got were multivisceral, liver-intestinal, or isolated intestinal. All recipients received anti-thymocyte globulin induction followed by maintenance tacrolimus and steroids for about three years. Graft-versus-host and host-versus-graft alloreactive T cell clones were tracked in the graft, circulation and bone marrow after intestinal transplantation using bulk TCR-beta CDR3 sequencing. Alloreactive clones were identified by sequencing pre-transplant mixed lymphocyte reaction products and comparing them with unstimulated pre-transplant donor and recipient T cells. A cohort of about two dozen intestinal transplant recipients, including one retransplant, was enrolled, and a few patients lacking pretransplant specimens were excluded. Donor T cell macrochimerism was defined as a peak of at least 4% donor T cells among recipient peripheral blood mononuclear cells. Instead of going to the commercial service, samples from a few later patients were sequenced in-house on an Illumina MiSeq and processed with MiXCR.

On the study overall, not on this receptor specifically: Conclusions were limited by the relatively low number and heterogeneity of intestinal transplant patients. Patients with donor T cell macrochimerism had high GvH to HvG T cell clonal ratios in their allografts. Early after transplant, peak levels of circulating GvH clones were found to be associated with declines in HvG clones. GvH clones were detected in recipient bone marrow, and some appeared earlier in ileal mucosa or blood, consistent with an intestinal mucosal origin.

The time point label, as the study defines it: cells obtained before transplantation from donor or recipient. CD3+CD4+ and CD3+CD8+ populations were FACS-sorted from unstimulated pre-transplant donor and recipient cells taken from spleen or lymph nodes. Taken from cysteine to phenylalanine, the CDR3 has 11 residues. Kept here is only the CDR3 DNA, which spans 33 bases and is read in frame from base 1. Trimming takes 11 bases from V and 11 bases from J, and the germline ends sit 16 bases apart. The germline V gene gives CDR1 as MGHRA and CDR2 as YSYEKL. Receptor libraries were prepared by the immunoSEQ multiplex PCR assay. For most patients, genomic DNA was isolated using the Qiagen DNeasy Blood and Tissue Kit and was shipped frozen to Adaptive Biotechnologies for TCR sequencing. For most patients, high-throughput TCR-beta CDR3 sequencing of genomic DNA was performed by Adaptive Biotechnologies. The source study handled its data this way. Adaptive's ImmunoSEQ software supplied the TCR sequencing data for 15 to 20 patients, while MiXCR and VDJtools were used to process a few other patients. CD4 versus CD8 sorting errors were corrected by removing sequences found in both subsets at a frequency ratio below 5:1. CDR3 nucleotide sequences shared by donor and recipient were removed because the origin of these sequences could not be assigned. To be classed as alloreactive, a clone needed at least 2-fold expansion over unstimulated cells and a minimum CFSE-low frequency of 0.002% (template counts) or 0.001% (read counts). Mappable clones were those detected in sequenced pre-transplant spleen, lymph node, or MLR CFSE-low populations of the donor or recipient. The cumulative frequency of alloreactive clones was calculated as a percentage of all sequences, weighted by copy number. Drawn from immuneACCESS, this table holds only the in-frame rearrangements with V and J called that TCRdb kept. Clones are partly lost; checked studies trace under half to an unresolved V gene and leave the rest unexplained. The V and J calls and clone size were taken over from that table, and D and trimming were inferred from the DNA. Here the sample has about 92,000 clones; about 90% occur a single time. The ten biggest clones cover roughly 6% of the sample.

On this clone: What antigen it recognizes has not been identified. Base-call qualities are not available, and no considerably larger clone is one nucleotide away.

The sequence was collected from a human donor who received an intestinal transplant. Specimen: unstimulated CD8+ T cells sorted from spleen or lymph node cells, collected before intestinal transplant. The rearranged segments are TRBV4-1 and TRBJ2-1; the D gene cannot be resolved reliably. The CDR3 is CAVDTPEKQFF. Here is the DNA: TGCGCCGTTGACACCCCAGAGAAGCAGTTCTTC.